Listed here are 32 T cell receptor beta chains from one sample, sequenced in a study of T-cell memory formation after mild COVID-19. From the 5' RACE reads, TCRdb called clonotypes with MiXCR, one entry per CDR3 protein. Counted here are roughly 600,000 distinct CDR3 sequences, approximately 18% occurring once; the ten biggest clones make up about 12%. Input material: PBMCs or a T cell subset sorted from them (not recorded which). Every receptor here comes from an adult woman who had mild COVID-19 (a few samples of this study predate the infection). Cell type and time point are not known.

The sample holds a few counts of this clonotype. V and J are TRBV5-1 and TRBJ1-2; no definite D call. In germline, CDR1 is SGHRS, CDR2 YFSETQ. CDR3 size: 13 residues. Trimming cost V 2 bases and J 4 bases, with 9 bases left between them. In nucleotides, the CDR3 is TGCGCCAGCAGCTTAGGAGGACTCTATGGCTACACCTTC. It yields the protein CASSLGGLYGYTF.

This rearrangement joins TRBV24-1 to TRBJ2-2, with 13 bases identical to TRBD2. The CDR3 runs to 15 residues. The J segment lost 10 bases and the V segment lost 8 bases, leaving 9 bases of the junction unmatched. CDR1 and CDR2 (germline): KGHDR, SFDVKD. The DNA of the CDR3 is TGTGCCACCACCGGGACTAGCGGGGACCGGCAGGAGCTGTTTTTT. This sequence encodes CATTGTSGDRQELFF.

In this sample, this clonotype turned up a few times. J is TRBJ2-7 and V is TRBV14; 12 bases align to TRBD2. This CDR3 is built from 17 residues. J gave up 6 bases and V 3 bases, and 12 bases lay outside the gene matches. CDR1 is SGHDN and CDR2 is FVKESK in the germline V gene. The CDR3 region is CASSQSGRLAGVLEQYF. The CDR3 coding sequence is TGTGCCAGCAGCCAGTCCGGACGACTAGCGGGAGTCCTCGAGCAGTACTTC.

V gene TRBV7-2 combines with J gene TRBJ2-2, with 9 bases aligning to TRBD2. This CDR3 has 17 residues. Germline trimming cut 2 bases from V and 4 bases from J; bases unmatched to any gene: 8. Germline V CDR1 and CDR2: SGHTA, FQGNSA. CDR3 amino acids: CASSLRGAGGGTGELFF. The CDR3 DNA reads TGTGCCAGCAGCTTACGCGGGGCGGGAGGGGGCACCGGGGAGCTGTTTTTT.

The genes are TRBV19 and TRBJ2-7; 9 bases are a match to TRBD2. The CDR3 sequence is 15 residues long. Germline CDR1 reads LNHDA; CDR2 reads SQIVND (reference sequence). V lost 3 bases to trimming and J lost 4 bases; unmatched junction nucleotides: 7. In DNA, the CDR3 is TGTGCCAGTAGTATCGGTGGCGGGGGGGCGTACGAGCAGTACTTC. Protein sequence: CASSIGGGGAYEQYF.

This clonotype was recorded a few times. The chain links TRBV5-4 to TRBJ2-2; 7 positions match TRBD2. J was trimmed by 3 bases and V by 2 bases; bases with no gene match: 4. This CDR3 spans 15 amino acids. The V gene's germline CDR1 is SGHNT and CDR2 YYREEE (reference sequence). The DNA of the CDR3 is TGTGCCAGCAGCTTACGGGAGGATTACACCGGGGAGCTGTTTTTT. Protein: CASSLREDYTGELFF.

V is TRBV12-3 or TRBV12-4 and J is TRBJ2-7, with unresolved D. Trimming took 6 bases from V and 3 from J, leaving 12 bases between them. The length of the CDR3 is 13 residues. CDR3 coding DNA: TGTGCCAGCAGGACCTCAAAGGGCTACGAGCAGTACTTC. Translated, it gives CASRTSKGYEQYF.

The gene calls are TRBV3-1 and TRBJ2-7, with D possibly being TRBD1 or TRBD2 (5 bases each). The V end was cut by 6 bases, the J end by 3 bases, with 15 bases between. CDR1 and CDR2 (germline): LGHDT, YNNKEL (reference sequence). CDR3 length: 14 amino acids. CDR3 protein: CASRPGTGVYEQYF. As DNA, the CDR3 is TGTGCCAGCAGACCCGGGACCGGAGTCTACGAGCAGTACTTC.

This chain uses TRBV6-2 or TRBV6-3 with TRBJ2-7, with TRBD2 matching 8 bases. The germline V gene encodes CDR1 MNHEY and CDR2 SVGEGT. Trimming removed 6 bases from V and 2 bases from J; junction bases left unmatched: 3. This CDR3 region has 13 residues. CDR3 region: CASRTGLAYEQYF. CDR3 nucleotides: TGTGCCAGCAGGACGGGACTAGCCTACGAGCAGTACTTC.

This chain connects TRBV19 to TRBJ1-3; D unresolved. The V end lost 7 bases, the J end lost 7 bases, and 20 bases lay between the germline ends. The CDR3 runs to 15 residues. Looked up from germline, CDR1 is LNHDA and CDR2 is SQIVND (reference sequence). CDR3 sequence (DNA): TGTGCCAGTACCCCAGGACCGAACACAAGGAACACCATATATTTT. This gives the protein CASTPGPNTRNTIYF.

In its sample, this clonotype was seen a few times. V and J are TRBV29-1 and TRBJ2-7; 8 nucleotides align to TRBD1. Trimming took 7 bases from V and 3 from J; bases not matched to a gene: 2. CDR1 SQVTM and CDR2 ANQGSEA come from the germline V gene. This CDR3 spans 11 amino acids. The CDR3 is CSGGQGYEQYF. The DNA for the CDR3 is TGCAGCGGTGGACAGGGCTACGAGCAGTACTTC.

This clonotype has at least ten counts. The chain combines TRBV15 with TRBJ2-1, with TRBD2 as a possible D gene (5 bases). There are 14 residues in the CDR3. The V gene's germline CDR1 is LNHNV and CDR2 YYDKDF (reference sequence). With 0 bases removed from V and 9 bases from J, the gap between germline ends came to 12 bases. The CDR3 loop is CATSRDLASGEQFF. The DNA for the CDR3 is TGTGCCACCAGCAGAGATTTGGCCAGCGGTGAGCAGTTCTTC. Filled out from reference TRBV15 and TRBJ2-1, the complete variable domain reads DAMVIQNPRYQVTQFGKPVTLSCSQTLNHNVMYWYQQKSSQAPKLLFHYYDKDFNNEADTPDNFQSRRPNTSFCFLDIRSPGLGDTAMYLCATSRDLASGEQFFGPGTRLTVL.

The chain carries TRBV4-3 and TRBJ2-7, with TRBD2 as a possible D gene (6 bases). The CDR3 has 16 residues. Germline loops: CDR1 LGHNA, CDR2 YSLEER. Trimming stripped 4 bases from V and 3 bases from J, with 19 bases between. The CDR3: CASSRTGEGRRYEQYF. The CDR3 DNA is TGCGCCAGCAGCCGTACGGGAGAAGGTAGGCGCTACGAGCAGTACTTC.

The gene calls are TRBV5-5 and TRBJ2-2; D gene unclear. The CDR3 sequence is 17 residues long. V lost 1 base, J lost 1 base, and 14 bases lay in between. Germline-derived CDR1 and CDR2 are SGHKS and YYEKEE (reference sequence). This CDR3 is CASSLSGNELNTGELFF. CDR3 coding DNA: TGTGCCAGCAGCTTGTCGGGCAACGAGCTGAACACCGGGGAGCTGTTTTTT.

This clonotype was seen a few times. V gene TRBV5-1 combines with J gene TRBJ1-4; D might be TRBD1 (6 bases). CDR1 is SGHRS, CDR2 YFSETQ, per germline. Trimming pared 4 bases from V and 5 bases from J, leaving 18 bases between. The CDR3 consists of 16 residues. The DNA of the CDR3 is TGCGCCAGCAGCGAACAAGGTCGGGGGCAGAATGAAAAACTGTTTTTT. Translated, it gives CASSEQGRGQNEKLFF.

This clonotype appeared a few times. This chain links TRBV20-1 with TRBJ2-3; 11 bases match TRBD2. The germline V gene encodes CDR1 DFQATT and CDR2 SNEGSKA (reference sequence). The V and J ends lost 3 bases and 4 bases, in that order; junction bases with no gene match: 3. CDR3 size: 14 residues. CDR3 residues: CSASGTSGADTQYF. CDR3 nucleotide sequence: TGCAGTGCTAGCGGGACTAGCGGAGCAGATACGCAGTATTTT.

In this sample, this clonotype turned up a few times. The rearrangement joins TRBV5-1 to TRBJ1-3; TRBD1 matches 7 bases. The junction had 7 bases not matched to a gene; V was cut back by 3 bases and J by 1 base. Germline V lookup: CDR1 SGHRS, CDR2 YFSETQ. The CDR3 consists of 16 residues. CDR3 sequence: CASSSQAQGSGNTIYF. The CDR3 DNA sequence: TGCGCCAGCAGCTCTCAGGCACAGGGGTCTGGAAACACCATATATTTT.

The chain joins TRBV29-1 to TRBJ2-5, with 9 bases matching TRBD2. This CDR3 has 12 amino acids. Looked up from germline, CDR1 is SQVTM and CDR2 is ANQGSEA. After removal of 6 bases from V and 3 bases from J, the junction contained 2 bases not matched to a gene. This CDR3 reads CSVRLAEETQYF. The CDR3, as DNA: TGCAGCGTGCGACTAGCGGAAGAGACCCAGTACTTC.

This clonotype was seen a handful of times. V and J are TRBV6-1 and TRBJ2-7; TRBD1 aligns across 9 bases. This CDR3 spans 16 amino acids. J gave up 3 bases and V 10 bases, and 16 bases lay outside the gene matches. The germline CDR1 and CDR2 sequences are MNHNS and SASEGT. CDR3 sequence reads: CATTGQAEDRGYEQYF. The DNA for the CDR3 is TGTGCCACCACAGGACAAGCCGAGGACAGGGGCTACGAGCAGTACTTC.

This clonotype was detected ten times or more. The genes are TRBV5-1 and TRBJ2-1; D is perhaps TRBD1 (5 bases). With 0 bases removed from V and 4 bases from J, the gap between germline ends came to 8 bases. This CDR3 is 14 amino acids long. Germline V CDR1 and CDR2: SGHRS, YFSETQ. The DNA for the CDR3 is TGCGCCAGCAGCTTGGGACAGCAGTACAATGAGCAGTTCTTC. Residues: CASSLGQQYNEQFF.

V usage is TRBV12-3 or TRBV12-4 and J usage is TRBJ2-7; a possible D gene is TRBD1 (5 bases). This CDR3 is built from 16 residues. Trimming stripped 0 bases from V and 3 bases from J, with 15 bases between. CDR3 DNA: TGTGCCAGCAGTTTAGCGCTCCTGGACACTGACTACGAGCAGTACTTC. Translation: CASSLALLDTDYEQYF.

In this sample, this clonotype turned up a few times. J is TRBJ2-5 and V is TRBV6-5; D is possibly TRBD1 or TRBD2 (5 bases each). The V end lost 4 bases, the J end lost 5 bases, and 20 bases lay between the germline ends. The germline V gene has CDR1 MNHEY and CDR2 SVGAGI. The CDR3 consists of 16 residues. The CDR3 DNA follows: TGTGCCAGCAGTTGGGACGGGCTAGAGAACTCTGAGACCCAGTACTTC. Residues: CASSWDGLENSETQYF.

The table lists this clonotype with a few counts. V and J are TRBV28 and TRBJ1-4; a possible D gene is TRBD1 (5 bases). Germline V gene lookup returns CDR1 MDHEN and CDR2 SYDVKM. V gave up 5 bases and J gave up 7 bases, with 17 bases separating them. The CDR3 spans 15 residues. CDR3 residues: CASSAAAGLVEKLFF. The DNA of the CDR3 is TGTGCCAGCAGTGCCGCGGCGGGGCTGGTTGAAAAACTGTTTTTT. Based on the CDR3 plus reference TRBV28 and TRBJ1-4, the full variable domain is DVKVTQSSRYLVKRTGEKVFLECVQDMDHENMFWYRQDPGLGLRLIYFSYDVKMKEKGDIPEGYSVSREKKERFSLILESASTNQTSMYLCASSAAAGLVEKLFFGSGTQLSVL.

The chain uses TRBV7-2 and TRBJ1-2; TRBD1 agrees at 7 bases. This CDR3 contains 16 residues. The V and J ends lost 6 bases and 5 bases, in that order; junction bases with no gene match: 15. Germline CDR1 reads SGHTA; CDR2 reads FQGNSA. CDR3: CASSHDVGRGFYGYTF. The CDR3 DNA reads as TGTGCCAGCAGTCATGATGTGGGCAGGGGGTTTTATGGCTACACCTTC.

This clonotype showed up just a few times. V and J are TRBV7-3 and TRBJ2-2; D is unclear. The CDR3 runs 13 residues. CDR1 SGHTA and CDR2 FQGTGA come from the germline V gene. Trimming pared 4 bases from V and 5 bases from J, leaving 8 bases between. As DNA, the CDR3 is TGTGCCAGCAGCTCGGTTGGGACCGGGGAGCTGTTTTTT. Translated, it gives CASSSVGTGELFF.

J is TRBJ2-4 and V is TRBV9; the D is unclear. V gave up 3 bases and J gave up 4 bases, with 11 bases separating them. This CDR3 comprises 14 residues. Germline V gene data show CDR1 as SGDLS and CDR2 as YYNGEE. This chain's CDR3 is CASSGRHDKNIQYF. CDR3 DNA: TGTGCCAGCAGCGGGCGGCACGATAAAAACATTCAGTACTTC.

The V gene is TRBV6-6, the J gene TRBJ2-7, with 8 bases that match TRBD1. The CDR3 runs to 15 residues. Trimming took 5 bases from V and 0 from J; bases not matched to a gene: 6. CDR1 and CDR2 from the germline V gene are MNHNY and SVGAGI (reference sequence). CDR3 sequence reads: CASSAPTGDSYEQYF. DNA of the CDR3: TGTGCCAGCAGTGCCCCGACAGGGGACTCCTACGAGCAGTACTTC.

The CDR3 region has the DNA TGTGCCAGCAGCGTAGCCCCGGGTGTCGAGTTGTATTTT. Its protein product is CASSVAPGVELYF. The chain employs TRBV9 and TRBJ2-3; no definite D call. Looked up from germline, CDR1 is SGDLS and CDR2 is YYNGEE. The CDR3 has 13 amino acids. Trimming took off 0 bases at V and 14 bases at J, with 16 bases between the two ends.

This clonotype was detected only a few times. V usage is TRBV28 and J usage is TRBJ1-3, with D hard to call. Germline V gene data show CDR1 as MDHEN and CDR2 as SYDVKM. There are 13 residues in the CDR3. V lost 5 bases, J lost 4 bases, and 9 bases lay in between. The CDR3 is CASSAFNGNTIYF. The CDR3 bases are TGTGCCAGCAGTGCCTTTAACGGAAACACCATATATTTT.

This clonotype was detected ten times or more. The chain couples TRBV5-1 to TRBJ1-1; no clear D gene. The germline CDR1 and CDR2 sequences are SGHRS and YFSETQ. This CDR3 has 12 amino acids. V was shortened by 0 bases and J by 5 bases, with 5 bases between the two germline ends. Here the CDR3 DNA reads TGCGCCAGCAGCTTGGGGCTAACTGAAGCTTTCTTT. Translating it yields CASSLGLTEAFF.

This clonotype was observed a few times. V and J are TRBV5-1 and TRBJ2-5, with TRBD2 matching over 13 bases. With V trimmed by 4 bases and J by 4 bases, 7 bases remained unmatched. CDR1 SGHRS and CDR2 YFSETQ come from the germline V gene. The CDR3 is 16 amino acids. CDR3 bases: TGCGCCAGCAGCCGATCGACTAGCGGGGGGTTAGAGACCCAGTACTTC. Its protein is CASSRSTSGGLETQYF.

The chain links TRBV6-4 to TRBJ2-1; D is undetermined. This CDR3 region has 15 residues. V was pared by 6 bases and J by 6 bases, with 18 bases between. Germline V CDR1 and CDR2: MRHNA, SNTAGT. CDR3 sequence (DNA): TGTGCCAGCAGCGCTGTCGCGCTATACCCCAATGAGCAGTTCTTC. Its translation: CASSAVALYPNEQFF.